A single T cell receptor (beta chain) is shown here with its context. This entry belongs to a study of control samples from healthy donors and cancer patients. Only in-frame clones appear in the TCRdb table, and some are missing; sequencing was by immunoSEQ multiplex PCR. In the table there are under 150,000 clones, about nine tenths of which are singletons. This CDR3 region has 13 residues. In germline, CDR1 is MNHEY, CDR2 SVGEGT. V lost 1 base and J lost 5, with 6 bases in between. The specimen sequenced was blood. J is TRBJ2-1 and V is TRBV6-2 or TRBV6-3; no clear D. The clonotype originates from a man in his forties in good health. Written as DNA, the CDR3 is TGTGCCAGCAGTTACTGGGTCGACAATGAGCAGTTCTTC. Its translation is CASSYWVDNEQFF.